What follows are 24 T cell receptor beta chains derived from one specimen sequenced in a study of T cell responses to AZD1222 COVID-19 vaccine. Assay: immunoSEQ multiplex PCR; the TCRdb copy retains only in-frame clones and omits some. Of around 200,000 clones listed, 90% to 95% are singletons. The sample here was peripheral blood, taken 28 days after the second AZD1222 dose. These receptors came from an adult who received the AZD1222 COVID-19 vaccine.

Note on this clone: This sample includes further DNA sequences coding for the same CDR3. This chain links TRBV18 with TRBJ1-1; no reliable D call. The V end lost 1 base, the J end lost 0 bases, and 6 bases lay between the germline ends. Germline CDR1 reads KGHSH; CDR2 reads LQKENI. The CDR3 spans 14 residues. The CDR3 DNA reads TGTGCCAGCTCACCACAGGAACTGAACACTGAAGCTTTCTTT. Translated: CASSPQELNTEAFF.

The chain uses TRBV12-5 and TRBJ2-5, with 14 bases matching TRBD2. The CDR3 spans 17 residues. The V and J ends lost 2 bases and 5 bases, in that order; junction bases with no gene match: 7. Per germline, CDR1 LGHNT and CDR2 FRNRAP. CDR3 in amino acids: CASGLTGTSGRDETQYF. The CDR3 DNA sequence: TGTGCTAGTGGTTTGACGGGGACTAGCGGGAGAGATGAGACCCAGTACTTC. Complete variable domain (other parts from reference TRBV12-5 and TRBJ2-5): DARVTQTPRHKVTEMGQEVTMRCQPILGHNTVFWYRQTMMQGLELLAYFRNRAPLDDSGMPKDRFSAEMPDATLATLKIQPSEPRDSAVYFCASGLTGTSGRDETQYFGPGTRLLVL.

The chain carries TRBV10-3 and TRBJ2-5; no clear D. The CDR3 runs to 11 residues. The V and J ends lost 6 bases and 2 bases respectively, with 4 bases between them. CDR1 ENHRY and CDR2 SYGVKD come from the germline V gene. CDR3 residues: CAISEQETQYF. CDR3 nucleotides: TGTGCCATCAGCGAACAAGAGACCCAGTACTTC.

A single count supports this clone. This sequence joins TRBV10-3 and TRBJ2-2; perhaps TRBD1 as D (6 bases). Per the germline V gene, CDR1 is ENHRY and CDR2 is SYGVKD. V gave up 5 bases and J gave up 4 bases, with 11 bases separating them. The CDR3 is 14 amino acids. Written as DNA, the CDR3 is TGTGCCATCAGTAGGGACAAACGCACCGGGGAGCTGTTTTTT. Protein: CAISRDKRTGELFF.

This rearrangement joins TRBV28 to TRBJ1-2; TRBD1 might be the D (5 bases). The germline V gene encodes CDR1 MDHEN and CDR2 SYDVKM. The CDR3 runs 16 residues. The V gene lost 2 bases and the J gene lost 2 bases, with 15 bases spanning the gap. The CDR3 is CASSLIVGSGNYGYTF. The CDR3 region has the DNA TGTGCCAGCAGTTTAATAGTGGGCTCAGGGAACTATGGCTACACCTTC.

On this clone itself: The junction departs from germline at one end; a sequencing error may be responsible. The chain uses TRBV6-1 and TRBJ2-1; TRBD2 agrees at 12 bases. The CDR3 extends over 13 amino acids. Germline V gene sequence: CDR1 MNHNS, CDR2 SASEGT. The CDR3 is CASSEGPGLAGIF. Written as DNA, the CDR3 is TGTGCCAGCAGTGAAGGCCCGGGACTAGCGGGTATCTTC.

In this sample, this clone turned up a few times. The chain carries TRBV5-1 and TRBJ1-1, with 11 bases lining up with TRBD1. CDR3 length equals 17 residues. Germline V gene lookup returns CDR1 SGHRS and CDR2 YFSETQ. Trimming took 2 bases from V and 1 from J; bases not matched to a gene: 7. CDR3: CASSLGGQGAGNTEAFF. CDR3 DNA: TGCGCCAGCAGCTTAGGTGGACAGGGGGCAGGGAACACTGAAGCTTTCTTT.

The gene calls are TRBV3-1 (or the pseudogene TRBV3-2) and TRBJ1-2, with D tentatively TRBD1 (5 bases). The germline CDR1 and CDR2 sequences are LGHDT and YNNKEL (reference sequence). Trimming shortened V by 4 bases and J by 1 base, and 10 bases separated the two germline ends. The CDR3 has 14 residues. The CDR3 spells CASSLGGDNYGYTF. The DNA for the CDR3 is TGTGCCAGCAGCCTAGGAGGGGATAACTATGGCTACACCTTC.

The rearrangement joins TRBV12-3 or TRBV12-4 to TRBJ2-4, with D maybe TRBD1 (6 bases). Trimming left V 6 bases short and J 7 bases short, with 13 bases between. CDR3 size: 13 residues. CDR3 region: CASRQQGHNIQYF. In DNA, the CDR3 is TGTGCCAGCAGGCAGCAGGGACATAACATTCAGTACTTC.

The chain has TRBV25-1 and TRBJ1-2; no definite D call. V lost 7 bases and J 1 base, leaving 7 bases between the germline ends. CDR3 size: 12 residues. Germline CDR1 reads MGHDK; CDR2 reads SYGVNS. CDR3 region: CASTSLNYGYTF. The CDR3 coding sequence is TGTGCCAGCACTAGTCTTAACTATGGCTACACCTTC.

The chain combines TRBV11-2 with TRBJ2-1; possibly TRBD2 for D (6 bases). Deletions cut 3 bases from V and 7 bases from J, with 13 bases between. Germline values: CDR1 SGHAT, CDR2 FQNNGV. The CDR3 runs 14 residues. The DNA for the CDR3 is TGTGCCAGCAGCTTGTTCCGGGCGGGGAATGAGCAGTTCTTC. Translated: CASSLFRAGNEQFF.

The chain uses TRBV20-1 and TRBJ1-2, with unresolved D. The ends were cut back, 6 bases at V and 5 bases at J, with 10 bases in the middle. Looked up from germline, CDR1 is DFQATT and CDR2 is SNEGSKA (reference sequence). CDR3 size: 11 residues. The CDR3 loop reads CSAETAYGYTF. As DNA, the CDR3 is TGCAGTGCCGAGACTGCGTATGGCTACACCTTC.

A single count supports this clone. This chain joins TRBV19 and TRBJ2-3; 9 bases map to TRBD1. CDR3 length: 14 amino acids. V lost 6 bases, J lost 6 bases, and 7 bases stayed unmatched. Germline V gene sequence: CDR1 LNHDA, CDR2 SQIVND (reference sequence). The CDR3 sequence: CASRKRQGVDTQYF. Written as DNA, the CDR3 is TGTGCCAGTAGAAAGAGACAGGGGGTTGATACGCAGTATTTT.

The V call is TRBV19, the J call TRBJ2-7; D unclear. This CDR3 has 12 residues. Germline V gives CDR1 LNHDA, CDR2 SQIVND (reference sequence). The V end lost 6 bases, the J end lost 6 bases, and 12 bases lay between the germline ends. CDR3 nucleotides: TGTGCCAGTAGGGAAGGGTGGGGCGAGCAGTACTTC. As protein: CASREGWGEQYF.

The chain combines TRBV7-9 with TRBJ2-1; D unresolved. Germline CDR1 SEHNR, CDR2 FQNEAQ (reference sequence). There are 13 residues in the CDR3. V was pared by 5 bases and J by 6 bases, with 11 bases between. This CDR3 is CASSPERSNEQFF. CDR3 DNA sequence: TGTGCCAGCAGCCCCGAGAGGAGCAATGAGCAGTTCTTC.

CDR3 coding DNA: TGTGCCAGTTCCCCCTCAACAGGGGACCCAAACACTGAAGCTTTCTTT. Encoded protein: CASSPSTGDPNTEAFF. The chain uses TRBV19 and TRBJ1-1; 7 bases line up with TRBD1. This CDR3 has 16 residues. V was pared by 8 bases and J by 2 bases, with 14 bases of the junction left unmatched. Germline assignment: CDR1 LNHDA and CDR2 SQIVND (reference sequence).

The DNA for the CDR3 is TGTGCCAGCGGACTAGCGGGAGTCAAGCAGACCCAGTACTTC. This sequence encodes CASGLAGVKQTQYF. V gene TRBV19 combines with J gene TRBJ2-5; TRBD2 aligns across 13 bases. Germline lookup yields CDR1 LNHDA and CDR2 SQIVND (reference sequence). This CDR3 comprises 14 residues. With V trimmed by 9 bases and J by 6 bases, 7 bases remained unmatched.

The chain links TRBV28 to TRBJ1-5; possibly TRBD1 for D (5 bases). The CDR3 spans 15 residues. Per the germline V gene, CDR1 is MDHEN and CDR2 is SYDVKM. V lost 3 bases, J lost 0 bases, and 9 bases lay in between. The DNA for the CDR3 is TGTGCCAGCAGTTTTGACAGTTTTAGCAATCAGCCCCAGCATTTT. As protein: CASSFDSFSNQPQHF.

The CDR3 bases are TGTGCCAGCAGCTTAGGATCTCCACTTACCTACGAGCAGTACTTC. It yields the protein CASSLGSPLTYEQYF. This rearrangement joins TRBV7-2 to TRBJ2-7; D gene uncertain. V lost 1 base and J 2 bases, leaving 12 bases between the germline ends. The CDR3 has 15 amino acids. CDR1 and CDR2 from the germline V gene are SGHTA and FQGNSA.

The chain combines TRBV9 with TRBJ2-5; D remains unclear. Trimming cost V 3 bases and J 12 bases, with 21 bases left between them. There are 14 residues in the CDR3. The germline V gene has CDR1 SGDLS and CDR2 YYNGEE. CDR3: CASSEAAPGSAKYF. CDR3 nucleotide sequence: TGTGCCAGCAGCGAGGCCGCCCCCGGATCGGCGAAGTACTTC. The full variable domain, its missing parts supplied by reference TRBV9 and TRBJ2-5, is DSGVTQTPKHLITATGQRVTLRCSPRSGDLSVYWYQQSLDQGLQFLIQYYNGEERAKGNILERFSAQQFPDLHSELNLSSLELGDSALYFCASSEAAPGSAKYFGPGTRLLVL.

This chain links TRBV19 with TRBJ1-1, with TRBD1 matching over 7 bases. The CDR3 sequence is 15 residues long. Germline CDR1 is LNHDA and CDR2 is SQIVND (reference sequence). V shed 4 bases and J 2 bases; nucleotides not matched to a gene: 7. The CDR3 loop reads CASSKPYRGNTEAFF. DNA of the CDR3: TGTGCCAGTAGTAAGCCTTACAGGGGTAACACTGAAGCTTTCTTT.

The chain recombines TRBV7-2 with TRBJ2-7; the D gene is possibly TRBD1 (6 bases). V was cut by 5 bases and J by 1 base, with 12 bases left in between. Per germline, CDR1 SGHTA and CDR2 FQGNSA. The CDR3 has 14 residues. The CDR3 nucleotides read TGTGCCAGCAGCCCCGGGACAATATCCTACGAGCAGTACTTC. Its translation is CASSPGTISYEQYF.

The chain recombines TRBV28 with TRBJ1-1; perhaps TRBD1 as D (5 bases). Germline CDR1 reads MDHEN; CDR2 reads SYDVKM. This CDR3 region has 14 residues. V lost 6 bases, J lost 2 bases, and 13 bases lay in between. CDR3: CASRHVGANTEAFF. DNA for the CDR3: TGTGCCAGCAGACACGTCGGGGCAAACACTGAAGCTTTCTTT.

The V gene is TRBV25-1, the J gene TRBJ1-1; TRBD1 is a possible D gene (6 bases). The CDR3 has 14 residues. Deletions cut 7 bases from V and 3 bases from J, with 15 bases between. Germline values: CDR1 MGHDK, CDR2 SYGVNS. The CDR3 loop reads CASTGGGMYTEAFF. CDR3 sequence (DNA): TGTGCCAGCACGGGAGGGGGGATGTACACTGAAGCTTTCTTT.